The next 2 T cell receptor beta chains were all read from a single sample in a study of cytomegalovirus exposure and HLA in healthy donors. Amplification used 60 Vbeta primers and 13 Jbeta primers. Repertoires were generated with immunoSEQ multiplex PCR, while TCRdb's copy carries only in-frame clones and drops some. The table records approximately 110,000 clones, about 84% of them present only once. Sequenced: PBMCs. The source is a man aged 40-55 years in good health and CMV-seronegative.

This clone was observed a single time. This chain's CDR3 is CASSGLAGTDTQYF. The CDR3 nucleotides are TGTGCCAGCAGCGGACTAGCGGGAACAGATACGCAGTATTTT. The chain recombines TRBV5-4 with TRBJ2-3; the match to TRBD2 covers 12 bases. CDR1 and CDR2 (germline): SGHNT, YYREEE (reference sequence). The V gene end was trimmed by 4 bases and the J gene end by 3 bases; junction bases not matched to a gene: 0. The CDR3 length is 14 residues.

This clone is a singleton in its sample. The chain combines TRBV18 with TRBJ1-5; D is uncertain. The CDR3 runs 13 residues. From germline, CDR1 is KGHSH and CDR2 LQKENI. V lost 3 bases to trimming and J lost 3 bases, with 6 bases between them. Written as DNA, the CDR3 is TGTGCCAGCTCACCTGACAACAATCAGCCCCAGCATTTT. Protein product: CASSPDNNQPQHF.